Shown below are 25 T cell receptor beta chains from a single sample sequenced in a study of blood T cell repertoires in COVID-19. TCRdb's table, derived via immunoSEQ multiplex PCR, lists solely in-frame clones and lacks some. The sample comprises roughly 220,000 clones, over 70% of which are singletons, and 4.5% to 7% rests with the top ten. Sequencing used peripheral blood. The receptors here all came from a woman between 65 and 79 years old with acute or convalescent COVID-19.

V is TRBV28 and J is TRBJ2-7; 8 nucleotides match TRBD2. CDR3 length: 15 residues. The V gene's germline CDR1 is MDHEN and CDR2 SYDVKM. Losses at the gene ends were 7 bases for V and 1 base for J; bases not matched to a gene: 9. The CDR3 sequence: CASTEGASGSYEQYF. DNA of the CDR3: TGTGCCAGCACCGAAGGGGCTAGCGGGTCCTACGAGCAGTACTTC.

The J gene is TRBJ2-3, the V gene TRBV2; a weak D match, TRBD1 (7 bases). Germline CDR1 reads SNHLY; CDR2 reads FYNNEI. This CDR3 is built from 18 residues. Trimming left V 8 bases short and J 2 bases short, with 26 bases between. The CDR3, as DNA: TGTGCCAGCGGAGTCTCTTCAAGAGGGGGCGGGACCACAGATACGCAGTATTTT. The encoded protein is CASGVSSRGGGTTDTQYF.

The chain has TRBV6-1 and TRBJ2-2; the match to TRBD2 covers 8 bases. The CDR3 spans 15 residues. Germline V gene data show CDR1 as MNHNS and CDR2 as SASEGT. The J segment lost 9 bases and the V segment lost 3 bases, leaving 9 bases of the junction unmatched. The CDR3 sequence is CASSETIAGYRELFF. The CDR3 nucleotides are TGTGCCAGCAGTGAGACCATAGCGGGGTACCGGGAGCTGTTTTTT.

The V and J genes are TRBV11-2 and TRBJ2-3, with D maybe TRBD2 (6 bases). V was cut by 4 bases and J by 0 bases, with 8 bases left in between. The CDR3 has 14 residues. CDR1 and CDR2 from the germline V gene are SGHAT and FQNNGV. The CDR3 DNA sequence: TGTGCCAGCAGCTGGGGGGACAGCACAGATACGCAGTATTTT. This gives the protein CASSWGDSTDTQYF. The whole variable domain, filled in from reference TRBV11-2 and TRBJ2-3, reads EAGVAQSPRYKIIEKRQSVAFWCNPISGHATLYWYQQILGQGPKLLIQFQNNGVVDDSQLPKDRFSAERLKGVDSTLKIQPAKLEDSAVYLCASSWGDSTDTQYFGPGTRLTVL.

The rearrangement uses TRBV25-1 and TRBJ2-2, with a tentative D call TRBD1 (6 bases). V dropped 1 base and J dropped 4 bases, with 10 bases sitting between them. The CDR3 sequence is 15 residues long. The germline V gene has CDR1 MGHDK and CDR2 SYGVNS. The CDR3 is CASSESLQGTGELFF. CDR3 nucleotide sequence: TGTGCCAGCAGTGAATCTTTACAGGGCACCGGGGAGCTGTTTTTT.

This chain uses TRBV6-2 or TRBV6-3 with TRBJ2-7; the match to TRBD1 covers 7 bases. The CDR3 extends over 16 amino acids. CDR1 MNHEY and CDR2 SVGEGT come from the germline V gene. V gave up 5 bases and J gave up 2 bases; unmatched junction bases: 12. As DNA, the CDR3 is TGTGCCAGCAGTGGCCGGGGACAGAATACCGCCTACGAGCAGTACTTC. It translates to CASSGRGQNTAYEQYF.

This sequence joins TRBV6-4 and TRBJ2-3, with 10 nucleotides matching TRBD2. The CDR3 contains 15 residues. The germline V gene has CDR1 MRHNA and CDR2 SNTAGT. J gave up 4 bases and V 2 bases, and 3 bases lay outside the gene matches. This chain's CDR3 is CASSDLAGAPDTQYF. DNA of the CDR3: TGTGCCAGCAGTGACCTAGCGGGAGCTCCAGATACGCAGTATTTT.

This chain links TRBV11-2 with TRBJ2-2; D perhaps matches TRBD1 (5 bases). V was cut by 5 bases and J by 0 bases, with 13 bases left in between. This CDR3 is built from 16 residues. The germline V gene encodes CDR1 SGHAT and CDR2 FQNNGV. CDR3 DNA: TGTGCCAGCAGCCCCGAAGGGGCGCCGAACACCGGGGAGCTGTTTTTT. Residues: CASSPEGAPNTGELFF.

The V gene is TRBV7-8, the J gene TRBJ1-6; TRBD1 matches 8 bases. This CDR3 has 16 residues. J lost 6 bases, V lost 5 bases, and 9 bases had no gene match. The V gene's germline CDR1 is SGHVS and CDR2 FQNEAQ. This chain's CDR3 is CASSPRPQGGNSPLHF. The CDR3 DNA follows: TGTGCCAGCAGCCCCAGACCACAGGGGGGTAATTCACCCCTCCACTTT.

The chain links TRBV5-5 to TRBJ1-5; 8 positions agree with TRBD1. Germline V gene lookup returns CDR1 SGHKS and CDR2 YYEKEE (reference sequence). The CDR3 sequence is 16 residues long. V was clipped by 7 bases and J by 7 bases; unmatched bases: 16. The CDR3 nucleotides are TGTGCCAGCTCCTTATTCGGACAGGGCGATTGGCAGCCCCAGCATTTT. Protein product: CASSLFGQGDWQPQHF.

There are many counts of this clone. The CDR3 spells CASSQGRGLGAEAFF. The DNA for the CDR3 is TGTGCCAGCAGCCAAGGAAGGGGCTTAGGGGCTGAAGCTTTCTTT. The chain links TRBV3-1 (or the pseudogene TRBV3-2) to TRBJ1-1; tentative D call: TRBD1 (5 bases). From germline, CDR1 is LGHDT and CDR2 YNNKEL (reference sequence). The CDR3 runs 15 residues. Trimming took 1 base from V and 6 from J, leaving 15 bases between them.

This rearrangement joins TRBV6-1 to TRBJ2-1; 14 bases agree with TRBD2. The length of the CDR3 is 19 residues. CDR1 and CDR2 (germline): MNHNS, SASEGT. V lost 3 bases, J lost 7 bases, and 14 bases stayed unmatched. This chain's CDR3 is CASSDREYGTSGRRNEQFF. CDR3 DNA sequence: TGTGCCAGCAGTGACCGGGAATATGGGACTAGCGGGAGAAGGAATGAGCAGTTCTTC.

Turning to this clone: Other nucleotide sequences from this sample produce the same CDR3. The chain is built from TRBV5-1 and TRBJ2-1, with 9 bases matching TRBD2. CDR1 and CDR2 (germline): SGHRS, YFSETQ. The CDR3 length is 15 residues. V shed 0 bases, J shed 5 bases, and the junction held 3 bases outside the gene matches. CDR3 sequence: CASSLGLAGNNEQFF. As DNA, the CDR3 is TGCGCCAGCAGCTTGGGCCTAGCGGGAAACAATGAGCAGTTCTTC.

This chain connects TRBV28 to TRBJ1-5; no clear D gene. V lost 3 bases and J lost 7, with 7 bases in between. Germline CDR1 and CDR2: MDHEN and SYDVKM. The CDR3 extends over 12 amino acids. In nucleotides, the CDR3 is TGTGCCAGCAGTTTCAGCGCCCAGCCCCAGCATTTT. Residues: CASSFSAQPQHF.

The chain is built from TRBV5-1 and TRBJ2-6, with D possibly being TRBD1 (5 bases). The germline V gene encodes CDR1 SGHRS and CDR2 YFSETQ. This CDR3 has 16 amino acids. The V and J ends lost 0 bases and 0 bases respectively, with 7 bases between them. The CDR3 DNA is TGCGCCAGCAGCTTGGTGACAGCCTCTGGGGCCAACGTCCTGACTTTC. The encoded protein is CASSLVTASGANVLTF.

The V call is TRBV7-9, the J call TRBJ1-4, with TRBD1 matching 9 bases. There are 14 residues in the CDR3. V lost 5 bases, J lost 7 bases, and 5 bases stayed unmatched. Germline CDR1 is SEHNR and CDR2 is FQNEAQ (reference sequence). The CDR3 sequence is CASSNRGHVEKLFF. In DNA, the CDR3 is TGTGCCAGCAGCAACAGGGGGCATGTTGAAAAACTGTTTTTT.

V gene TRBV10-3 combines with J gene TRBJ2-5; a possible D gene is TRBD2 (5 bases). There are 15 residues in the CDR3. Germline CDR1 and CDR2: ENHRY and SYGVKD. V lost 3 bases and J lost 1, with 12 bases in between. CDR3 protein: CAISENEGSQETQYF. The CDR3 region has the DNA TGTGCCATCAGTGAAAACGAGGGTTCCCAAGAGACCCAGTACTTC.

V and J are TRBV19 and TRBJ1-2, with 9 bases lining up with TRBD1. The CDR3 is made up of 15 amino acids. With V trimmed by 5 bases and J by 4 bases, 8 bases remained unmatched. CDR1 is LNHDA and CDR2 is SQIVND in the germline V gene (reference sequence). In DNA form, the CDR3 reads TGTGCCAGTAGTCCCTGGGACAGGGATTCCTATGGCTACACCTTC. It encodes CASSPWDRDSYGYTF. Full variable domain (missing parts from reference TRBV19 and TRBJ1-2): DGGITQSPKYLFRKEGQNVTLSCEQNLNHDAMYWYRQDPGQGLRLIYYSQIVNDFQKGDIAEGYSVSREKKESFPLTVTSAQKNPTAFYLCASSPWDRDSYGYTFGSGTRLTVV.

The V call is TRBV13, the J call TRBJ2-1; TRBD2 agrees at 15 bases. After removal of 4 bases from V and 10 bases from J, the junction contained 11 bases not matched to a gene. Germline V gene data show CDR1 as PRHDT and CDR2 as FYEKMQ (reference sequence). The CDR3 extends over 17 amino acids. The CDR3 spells CASSYRPGLAGGWEQFF. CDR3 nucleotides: TGTGCCAGCAGCTATCGTCCGGGACTAGCGGGAGGATGGGAGCAGTTCTTC.

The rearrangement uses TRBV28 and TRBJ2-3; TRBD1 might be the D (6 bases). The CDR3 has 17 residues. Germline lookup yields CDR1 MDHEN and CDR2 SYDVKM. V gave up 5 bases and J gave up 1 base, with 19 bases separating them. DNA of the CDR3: TGTGCCAGCAGTCCCCGTCTCATGACAGGTCGCACAGATACGCAGTATTTT. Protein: CASSPRLMTGRTDTQYF.

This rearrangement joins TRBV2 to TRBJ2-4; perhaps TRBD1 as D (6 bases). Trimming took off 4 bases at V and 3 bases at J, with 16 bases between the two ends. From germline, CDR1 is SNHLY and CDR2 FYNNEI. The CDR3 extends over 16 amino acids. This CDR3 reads CASSGRDKRDKNIQYF. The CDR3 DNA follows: TGTGCCAGCAGTGGCCGGGACAAAAGGGACAAAAACATTCAGTACTTC.

As DNA, the CDR3 is TGCGCCAGCAGCTCCTCCACAGGGGGAAGGGGCAATGAGCAGTTCTTC. This encodes CASSSSTGGRGNEQFF. V usage is TRBV5-1 and J usage is TRBJ2-1; TRBD1 matches at 8 bases. Germline V gene lookup returns CDR1 SGHRS and CDR2 YFSETQ. V gave up 3 bases and J gave up 6 bases; unmatched junction bases: 11. This CDR3 is 16 amino acids long.

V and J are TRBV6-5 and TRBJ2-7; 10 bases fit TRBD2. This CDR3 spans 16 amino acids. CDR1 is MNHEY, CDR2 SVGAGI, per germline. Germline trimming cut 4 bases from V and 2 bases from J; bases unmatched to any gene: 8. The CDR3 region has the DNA TGTGCCAGCAGTTTGACTACTAGCGGGGCACCCTACGAGCAGTACTTC. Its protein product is CASSLTTSGAPYEQYF.

The CDR3 DNA reads as TGTGCCAGCAGCTCCGACGGGGGGCGAGGAAGCACTGAAGCTTTCTTT. Translating gives CASSSDGGRGSTEAFF. The chain combines TRBV11-3 with TRBJ1-1; D is perhaps TRBD1 (6 bases). This CDR3 comprises 16 residues. CDR1 and CDR2 (germline): SGHNT, YENEEA. Trimming pared 4 bases from V and 4 bases from J, leaving 19 bases between.

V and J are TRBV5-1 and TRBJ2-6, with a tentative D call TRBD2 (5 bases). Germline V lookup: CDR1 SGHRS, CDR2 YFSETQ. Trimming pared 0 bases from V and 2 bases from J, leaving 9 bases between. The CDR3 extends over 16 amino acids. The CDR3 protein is CASSLAVGAGANVLTF. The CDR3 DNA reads TGCGCCAGCAGCTTGGCCGTCGGGGCTGGGGCCAACGTCCTGACTTTC. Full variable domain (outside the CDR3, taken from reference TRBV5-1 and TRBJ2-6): KAGVTQTPRYLIKTRGQQVTLSCSPISGHRSVSWYQQTPGQGLQFLFEYFSETQRNKGNFPGRFSGRQFSNSRSEMNVSTLELGDSALYLCASSLAVGAGANVLTFGAGSRLTVL.